The T cell receptor (beta chain) described here comes from a study of T-cell memory formation after mild COVID-19. Background on the study: There were largely donor-specific TCR clusters. Findings and caveats of the study: Some clones that responded were present in memory (sampled pre-infection), which suggests cross-reactive memory joined. Researchers could not confirm that second-wave clones peaking on day 37 targeted SARS-CoV-2.

The CDR3 runs to 15 residues. Per the germline V gene, CDR1 is SGHRS and CDR2 is YFSETQ. Trimming took 4 bases from V and 4 from J; bases not matched to a gene: 9. A 5'RACE reaction primed in the constant segment made cDNA libraries of TCR alpha and TCR beta, and these carried sample barcodes and UMIs. TCRdb itself ran the 5' RACE reads through MiXCR, one entry per CDR3 protein. The sample holds about 170,000 distinct CDR3 sequences, about an eighth seen once. With regard to this clonotype: The target antigen is unknown.

Material for sequencing was PBMCs or a T cell subset sorted from them (not recorded which). The chain employs TRBV5-1 and TRBJ2-5; 8 nucleotides align to TRBD1. The clonotype originates from a man aged 18 to 29 who had mild COVID-19 (a few samples of this study predate the infection). Cell type and time point are not known. The CDR3 region has the DNA TGCGCCAGCAGCGCCCTGACAGGGGAAAGAGAGACCCAGTACTTC. This sequence encodes CASSALTGERETQYF. The full variable domain, its missing parts supplied by reference TRBV5-1 and TRBJ2-5, is KAGVTQTPRYLIKTRGQQVTLSCSPISGHRSVSWYQQTPGQGLQFLFEYFSETQRNKGNFPGRFSGRQFSNSRSEMNVSTLELGDSALYLCASSALTGERETQYFGPGTRLLVL.